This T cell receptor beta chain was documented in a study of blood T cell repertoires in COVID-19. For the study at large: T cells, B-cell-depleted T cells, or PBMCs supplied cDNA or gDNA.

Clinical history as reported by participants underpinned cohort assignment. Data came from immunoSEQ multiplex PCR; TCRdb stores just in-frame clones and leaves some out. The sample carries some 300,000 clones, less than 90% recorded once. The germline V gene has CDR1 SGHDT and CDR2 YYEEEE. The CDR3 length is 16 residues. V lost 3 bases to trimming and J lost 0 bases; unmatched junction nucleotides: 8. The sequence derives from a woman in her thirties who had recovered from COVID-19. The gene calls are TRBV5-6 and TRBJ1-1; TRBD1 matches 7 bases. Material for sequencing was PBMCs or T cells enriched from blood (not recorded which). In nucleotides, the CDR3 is TGTGCCAGCAGCTGGGAGACAGGGCCCTTGAACACTGAAGCTTTCTTT. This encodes CASSWETGPLNTEAFF.